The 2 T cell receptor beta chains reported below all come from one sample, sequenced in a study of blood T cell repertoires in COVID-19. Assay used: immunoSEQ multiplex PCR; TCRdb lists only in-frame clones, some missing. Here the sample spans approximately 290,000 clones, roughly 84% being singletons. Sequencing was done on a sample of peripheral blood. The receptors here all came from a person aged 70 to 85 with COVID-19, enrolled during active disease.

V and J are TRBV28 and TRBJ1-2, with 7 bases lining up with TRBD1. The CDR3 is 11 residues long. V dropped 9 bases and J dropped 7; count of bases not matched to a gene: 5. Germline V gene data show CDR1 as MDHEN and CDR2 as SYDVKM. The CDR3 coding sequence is TGTGCCAGTAGACAGGGCTCTGGCTACACCTTC. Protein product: CASRQGSGYTF.

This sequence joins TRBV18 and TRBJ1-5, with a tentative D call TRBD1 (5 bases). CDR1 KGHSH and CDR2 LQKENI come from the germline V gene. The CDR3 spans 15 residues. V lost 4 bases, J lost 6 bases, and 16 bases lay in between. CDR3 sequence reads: CASSQGGGDPQPQHF. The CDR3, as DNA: TGTGCCAGCTCACAGGGTGGGGGGGATCCTCAGCCCCAGCATTTT.